These 17 T cell receptor beta chains were sequenced from one sample in a study of OX40 agonist ivuxolimab in advanced cancers. Only in-frame clones appear in the TCRdb table, and some are missing; sequencing was by immunoSEQ multiplex PCR. The repertoire holds tens of thousands of clones, with over 75% as singletons. The material sequenced was CD4+ or CD8+ T cells sorted from blood, taken in a trial of the OX40 agonist ivuxolimab. The receptors originated from an adult with an advanced solid tumor such as melanoma, head and neck, liver or kidney cancer.

This sequence joins TRBV27 and TRBJ1-4; no definite D call. The CDR3 sequence is 14 residues long. V lost 5 bases and J lost 5, with 12 bases in between. The germline V gene has CDR1 MNHEY and CDR2 SMNVEV (reference sequence). The CDR3 nucleotides are TGTGCCAGCAGTCGCGGGAGCTGGAATGAAAAACTGTTTTTT. It specifies CASSRGSWNEKLFF.

The CDR3, as DNA: TGTGCCAGCAGCCGCTGGGACATCGAGAGCTCCTACGAGCAGTACTTC. As protein: CASSRWDIESSYEQYF. V usage is TRBV7-2 and J usage is TRBJ2-7; D possibly corresponds to TRBD1 (6 bases). Trimming cost V 5 bases and J 0 bases, with 17 bases left between them. The CDR3 totals 16 residues. Germline V gene sequence: CDR1 SGHTA, CDR2 FQGNSA. The full variable domain, its missing parts supplied by reference TRBV7-2 and TRBJ2-7, is GAGVSQSPSNKVTEKGKDVELRCDPISGHTALYWYRQSLGQGLEFLIYFQGNSAPDKSGLPSDRFSAERTGGSVSTLTIQRTQQEDSAVYLCASSRWDIESSYEQYFGPGTRLTVT.

The V gene is TRBV6-5, the J gene TRBJ2-1, with 12 bases lining up with TRBD2. Trimming took 2 bases from V and 10 from J; bases not matched to a gene: 9. CDR1 is MNHEY, CDR2 SVGAGI, per germline. The CDR3 is 16 amino acids. The CDR3 DNA reads as TGTGCCAGCAGTTACGGTAGCCTAGCGGGAGGGGGGGAGCAGTTCTTC. Amino acids: CASSYGSLAGGGEQFF.

The V call is TRBV5-1, the J call TRBJ2-7; perhaps TRBD2 as D (6 bases). This CDR3 region has 11 residues. Deletions cut 9 bases from V and 5 bases from J, with 12 bases between. The germline CDR1 and CDR2 sequences are SGHRS and YFSETQ. The CDR3 coding sequence is TGCGCCATCCTCAGGGAGGACGAGCAGTACTTC. This sequence encodes CAILREDEQYF.

The CDR3 loop reads CASRADSYGYTF. DNA of the CDR3: TGTGCCAGCAGAGCGGACAGCTATGGCTACACCTTC. The chain couples TRBV28 to TRBJ1-2; TRBD1 is a possible D gene (6 bases). Germline lookup yields CDR1 MDHEN and CDR2 SYDVKM. The CDR3 is 12 residues long. Deletions cut 6 bases from V and 4 bases from J, with 9 bases between.

About this clone itself: One junction end does not reproduce the germline sequence, and a read error may be involved. V is TRBV11-3 and J is TRBJ2-1, with 8 bases identical to TRBD2. Germline V lookup: CDR1 SGHNT, CDR2 YENEEA. There are 12 residues in the CDR3. The CDR3 nucleotides are TGTGCCAGCAGCCAGAGCGGGAGTGAGGAGTTCTTC. This translates into CASSQSGSEEFF.

The V and J genes are TRBV12-5 and TRBJ2-5; D is ambiguous. CDR1 and CDR2 (germline): LGHNT, FRNRAP. CDR3 length: 17 amino acids. Trimming left V 0 bases short and J 1 base short, with 15 bases between. Here the CDR3 DNA reads TGTGCTAGTGGTTTGGTAGTTCAGTTACCCCCCCAAGAGACCCAGTACTTC. Its protein product is CASGLVVQLPPQETQYF.

This chain links TRBV7-8 with TRBJ1-1; tentatively, D is TRBD1 (5 bases). The germline CDR1 and CDR2 sequences are SGHVS and FQNEAQ. Deletions cut 0 bases from V and 0 bases from J, with 8 bases between. The CDR3 contains 15 residues. The CDR3 DNA reads as TGTGCCAGCAGCTTAGCTCAGGGTTTGAACACTGAAGCTTTCTTT. This sequence encodes CASSLAQGLNTEAFF.

The genes are TRBV7-3 and TRBJ2-1, with D maybe TRBD1 (6 bases). Germline values: CDR1 SGHTA, CDR2 FQGTGA. The CDR3 length is 13 residues. The V gene lost 4 bases and the J gene lost 7 bases, with 11 bases spanning the gap. The CDR3 here is CASSSGHLNEQFF. The DNA of the CDR3 is TGTGCCAGCAGCTCGGGACATTTGAATGAGCAGTTCTTC.

V is TRBV7-9 and J is TRBJ2-7, with D perhaps matching TRBD1 (6 bases). Trimming took 5 bases from V and 4 from J, leaving 21 bases between them. The germline V gene encodes CDR1 SEHNR and CDR2 FQNEAQ (reference sequence). This CDR3 comprises 16 residues. The CDR3 loop reads CASSAWTEYPPYEQYF. The CDR3 DNA sequence: TGTGCCAGCAGCGCTTGGACAGAGTACCCCCCGTACGAGCAGTACTTC.

The CDR3 region is CASSPRLSRIQSLRGNTIYF. In DNA, the CDR3 is TGTGCCAGCAGTCCCCGACTTTCGCGGATCCAAAGCCTCAGGGGAAACACCATATATTTT. The rearrangement joins TRBV27 to TRBJ1-3, with D hard to call. This CDR3 region has 20 residues. Germline V gives CDR1 MNHEY, CDR2 SMNVEV (reference sequence). The V end lost 5 bases, the J end lost 4 bases, and 30 bases lay between the germline ends.

The rearrangement uses TRBV7-8 and TRBJ1-1, with D uncertain. Trimming cost V 1 base and J 1 base, with 7 bases left between them. The CDR3 sequence is 14 residues long. From germline, CDR1 is SGHVS and CDR2 FQNEAQ. The CDR3 loop is CASSLGAANTEAFF. CDR3 DNA sequence: TGTGCCAGCAGCTTAGGTGCAGCGAACACTGAAGCTTTCTTT. The variable domain in full, completed from reference TRBV7-8 and TRBJ1-1, reads GAGVSQSPRYKVAKRGQDVALRCDPISGHVSLFWYQQALGQGPEFLTYFQNEAQLDKSGLPSDRFFAERPEGSVSTLKIQRTQQEDSAVYLCASSLGAANTEAFFGQGTRLTVV.

The V and J genes are TRBV7-6 and TRBJ2-1; a possible D gene is TRBD2 (7 bases). The CDR3 is 16 residues long. V lost 0 bases, J lost 8 bases, and 17 bases lay in between. Germline CDR1 reads SGHVS; CDR2 reads FNYEAQ. CDR3 nucleotide sequence: TGTGCCAGCAGCTTAGCCGGGGCGGGAGAGGGGGATGAGCAGTTCTTC. It codes for CASSLAGAGEGDEQFF.

This rearrangement joins TRBV7-9 to TRBJ2-2, with D possibly matching TRBD2 (6 bases). Germline assignment: CDR1 SEHNR and CDR2 FQNEAQ (reference sequence). This CDR3 is built from 16 residues. The V end was cut by 5 bases, the J end by 3 bases, with 16 bases between. The CDR3 bases are TGTGCCAGCAGCCCACCGGAGGGGCGCGACACCGGGGAGCTGTTTTTT. This encodes CASSPPEGRDTGELFF.

The CDR3 DNA sequence: TGTGCCAGCAGAGGCCTCAGGGGGCGTACAATGAACACTGAAGCTTTCTTT. This gives the protein CASRGLRGRTMNTEAFF. This rearrangement joins TRBV7-9 to TRBJ1-1; the match to TRBD1 covers 8 bases. CDR1 is SEHNR, CDR2 FQNEAQ, per germline (reference sequence). This CDR3 has 17 amino acids. The junction had 12 bases not matched to a gene; V was cut back by 6 bases and J by 0 bases.

This chain joins TRBV6-1 and TRBJ2-2; D not certain. V lost 6 bases to trimming and J lost 5 bases, with 1 base between them. The CDR3 length is 10 residues. Germline lookup yields CDR1 MNHNS and CDR2 SASEGT. The CDR3 DNA sequence: TGTGCCAGCAGAACCGGGGAGCTGTTTTTT. Translation gives CASRTGELFF.

V and J are TRBV5-4 and TRBJ1-2, with D possibly matching TRBD1 (6 bases). Germline CDR1 is SGHNT and CDR2 is YYREEE (reference sequence). With 5 bases removed from V and 6 bases from J, the gap between germline ends came to 11 bases. The CDR3 totals 12 residues. This CDR3 reads CASRTGSHGYTF. The CDR3 DNA reads TGTGCCAGCAGGACAGGTAGTCATGGCTACACCTTC. The whole variable domain, remainder taken from reference TRBV5-4 and TRBJ1-2, is ETGVTQSPTHLIKTRGQQVTLRCSSQSGHNTVSWYQQALGQGPQFIFQYYREEENGRGNFPPRFSGLQFPNYSSELNVNALELDDSALYLCASRTGSHGYTFGSGTRLTVV.